Following are 32 T cell receptor beta chains from one sample sequenced in a study of control samples from healthy donors and cancer patients. Profiled with immunoSEQ multiplex PCR; TCRdb holds only in-frame clones, not every one. The sample contains over 75,000 clones, about four fifths of which appear only once. Sequencing was done on a sample of blood. Receptors originate from a man between 60 and 70 years old in good health.

The rearrangement uses TRBV10-3 and TRBJ1-3; TRBD1 is a possible D gene (6 bases). V lost 5 bases and J lost 8, with 10 bases in between. This CDR3 spans 12 amino acids. The germline CDR1 and CDR2 sequences are ENHRY and SYGVKD. CDR3: CAISTGPDTIYF. CDR3 bases: TGTGCCATCAGTACAGGGCCGGACACCATATATTTT.

The chain carries TRBV19 and TRBJ1-4; no clear D. CDR1 and CDR2 (germline): LNHDA, SQIVND (reference sequence). The CDR3 consists of 15 residues. The V gene lost 7 bases and the J gene lost 0 bases, with 12 bases spanning the gap. CDR3 in amino acids: CASNRQPSTNEKLFF. In DNA, the CDR3 is TGTGCCAGTAATCGGCAGCCTTCAACTAATGAAAAACTGTTTTTT.

This rearrangement joins TRBV7-8 to TRBJ2-1; 7 bases are a match to TRBD1. The trim removed 0 bases at V and 5 bases at J, leaving 7 bases unmatched. The CDR3 runs to 16 residues. Germline V CDR1 and CDR2: SGHVS, FQNEAQ. CDR3 region: CASSLAPGTEDNEQFF. The CDR3 coding sequence is TGTGCCAGCAGCTTAGCCCCGGGGACAGAGGACAATGAGCAGTTCTTC.

The chain recombines TRBV7-8 with TRBJ2-3; D uncertain. The V and J ends lost 0 bases and 4 bases respectively, with 8 bases between them. CDR1 is SGHVS and CDR2 is FQNEAQ in the germline V gene. The CDR3 loop spans 14 amino acids. The CDR3, as DNA: TGTGCCAGCAGCTTAGCCTTGGGTCCAGATACGCAGTATTTT. Its protein is CASSLALGPDTQYF.

V and J are TRBV7-2 and TRBJ2-3; D remains ambiguous. The V and J ends lost 1 base and 5 bases respectively, with 7 bases between them. Germline loops: CDR1 SGHTA, CDR2 FQGNSA. The CDR3 spans 13 residues. CDR3 nucleotide sequence: TGTGCCAGCAGCTTAGACGGGCTAGATACGCAGTATTTT. Residues: CASSLDGLDTQYF.

The chain combines TRBV27 with TRBJ2-3; D remains unclear. The CDR3 has 14 amino acids. CDR1 is MNHEY and CDR2 is SMNVEV in the germline V gene (reference sequence). V gave up 5 bases and J gave up 2 bases, with 11 bases separating them. CDR3 residues: CASSGRFSTDTQYF. For the CDR3, the DNA is TGTGCCAGCAGTGGACGTTTTTCCACAGATACGCAGTATTTT.

The rearrangement uses TRBV4-1 and TRBJ1-2, with a tentative D call TRBD1 (6 bases). The germline V and J ends were trimmed by 2 bases and 8 bases, with 18 bases remaining between them. CDR1 is MGHRA and CDR2 is YSYEKL in the germline V gene. This CDR3 contains 15 residues. The CDR3 sequence: CASSQSSGHHWGYTF. The CDR3, as DNA: TGCGCCAGCAGCCAATCCTCGGGACATCACTGGGGCTACACCTTC.

This chain links TRBV13 with TRBJ2-7, with TRBD1 matching 9 bases. Germline CDR1 reads PRHDT; CDR2 reads FYEKMQ (reference sequence). V gave up 4 bases and J gave up 5 bases; unmatched junction bases: 3. The CDR3 length is 13 residues. The CDR3: CASSWTGVHEQYF. CDR3 DNA sequence: TGTGCCAGCAGCTGGACAGGGGTCCACGAGCAGTACTTC. Combining the CDR3 with reference TRBV13 and TRBJ2-7 gives the whole variable domain AAGVIQSPRHLIKEKRETATLKCYPIPRHDTVYWYQQGPGQDPQFLISFYEKMQSDKGSIPDRFSAQQFSDYHSELNMSSLELGDSALYFCASSWTGVHEQYFGPGTRLTVT.

This chain connects TRBV19 to TRBJ1-4, with 7 bases aligning to TRBD1. Trimming removed 8 bases from V and 3 bases from J; junction bases left unmatched: 3. The CDR3 contains 13 residues. Germline CDR1 LNHDA, CDR2 SQIVND (reference sequence). CDR3 DNA sequence: TGTGCCAGTCTGGGACAGTCTAATGAAAAACTGTTTTTT. Protein sequence: CASLGQSNEKLFF.

The chain uses TRBV30 and TRBJ2-1, with no clear D. The germline V and J ends were trimmed by 1 base and 3 bases, with 13 bases remaining between them. CDR1 and CDR2 from the germline V gene are GTSNPN and SVGIG (reference sequence). This CDR3 is built from 15 residues. The DNA of the CDR3 is TGTGCCTGGAGTGAGACGAGTTTAGACTACAATGAGCAGTTCTTC. Encoded protein: CAWSETSLDYNEQFF. Drawing the rest from reference TRBV30 and TRBJ2-1, the complete variable domain is SQTIHQWPATLVQPVGSPLSLECTVEGTSNPNLYWYRQAAGRGLQLLFYSVGIGQISSEVPQNLSASRPQDRQFILSSKKLLLSDSGFYLCAWSETSLDYNEQFFGPGTRLTVL.

The rearrangement links TRBV30 to TRBJ1-3, with TRBD1 identical over 7 bases. V was clipped by 7 bases and J by 2 bases; unmatched bases: 5. From germline, CDR1 is GTSNPN and CDR2 SVGIG (reference sequence). The CDR3 contains 13 residues. The CDR3 is CALDQGAGNTIYF. CDR3 nucleotide sequence: TGTGCCTTAGATCAGGGGGCTGGAAACACCATATATTTT.

This clone was picked up one time. The gene calls are TRBV5-6 and TRBJ1-2; 9 nucleotides align to TRBD1. This CDR3 comprises 14 residues. CDR1 and CDR2 from the germline V gene are SGHDT and YYEEEE. Trimming cost V 5 bases and J 6 bases; bases outside gene matches: 8. The CDR3: CASRLGQGSDGYTF. The CDR3 DNA reads TGTGCCAGCAGATTAGGACAGGGGAGTGATGGCTACACCTTC.

CDR3 sequence: CAFRRNNEQFF. For the CDR3, the DNA is TGTGCCTTTAGACGTAACAATGAGCAGTTCTTC. This chain joins TRBV30 and TRBJ2-1; D remains unclear. The V end lost 7 bases, the J end lost 5 bases, and 9 bases lay between the germline ends. Germline CDR1 and CDR2: GTSNPN and SVGIG (reference sequence). This CDR3 spans 11 amino acids.

The V gene is TRBV12-3 or TRBV12-4, the J gene TRBJ1-6, with D uncertain. This CDR3 is built from 13 residues. V was cut by 5 bases and J by 9 bases, with 11 bases left in between. This CDR3 is CASSLKGRSPLHF. CDR3 DNA sequence: TGTGCCAGCAGTCTCAAGGGCCGTTCACCCCTCCACTTT.

This chain connects TRBV19 to TRBJ2-3, with 8 bases lining up with TRBD2. After removal of 1 base from V and 3 bases from J, the junction contained 6 bases not matched to a gene. Germline lookup yields CDR1 LNHDA and CDR2 SQIVND (reference sequence). This CDR3 spans 16 amino acids. This CDR3 is CASSIGPAGVTDTQYF. As DNA, the CDR3 is TGTGCCAGTAGTATAGGCCCAGCGGGAGTAACAGATACGCAGTATTTT.

The V gene is TRBV30, the J gene TRBJ2-6; TRBD1 aligns across 9 bases. The trim removed 3 bases at V and 9 bases at J, leaving 15 bases unmatched. In germline, CDR1 is GTSNPN, CDR2 SVGIG (reference sequence). The CDR3 extends over 17 amino acids. The CDR3 DNA reads as TGTGCCTGGAGGGGGGACAGGGACCTACTTCGAGGCAACGTCCTGACTTTC. Translated: CAWRGDRDLLRGNVLTF.

The V and J genes are TRBV7-3 and TRBJ1-1, with D maybe TRBD1 (5 bases). This CDR3 has 13 residues. The ends were cut back, 5 bases at V and 11 bases at J, with 18 bases in the middle. The V gene's germline CDR1 is SGHTA and CDR2 FQGTGA. The CDR3 protein is CASSKISAGEAFF. The CDR3 region has the DNA TGTGCCAGCAGCAAGATCTCCGCGGGGGAGGCTTTCTTT.

The chain uses TRBV5-1 and TRBJ1-1; D gene ambiguous. Looked up from germline, CDR1 is SGHRS and CDR2 is YFSETQ. The CDR3 totals 14 residues. The V and J ends lost 4 bases and 1 base respectively, with 11 bases between them. This CDR3 is CASSGGGGNTEAFF. For the CDR3, the DNA is TGCGCCAGCAGCGGAGGAGGCGGGAACACTGAAGCTTTCTTT.

The rearrangement uses TRBV6-2 or TRBV6-3 and TRBJ2-5; D is unresolved. In germline, CDR1 is MNHEY, CDR2 SVGEGT. V lost 6 bases and J lost 2, with 4 bases in between. This CDR3 is built from 11 residues. The CDR3 region is CASSIQETQYF. The CDR3 DNA sequence: TGTGCCAGCAGCATACAAGAGACCCAGTACTTC.

The genes are TRBV7-2 and TRBJ2-1, with a weak D call TRBD2 (5 bases). The CDR3 extends over 14 amino acids. V lost 5 bases and J 4 bases, leaving 12 bases between the germline ends. Germline V gene sequence: CDR1 SGHTA, CDR2 FQGNSA. CDR3 loop: CASSPGSYYNEQFF. As DNA, the CDR3 is TGTGCCAGCAGCCCTGGGAGCTATTACAATGAGCAGTTCTTC. The complete variable domain, with remaining parts taken from reference TRBV7-2 and TRBJ2-1, reads GAGVSQSPSNKVTEKGKDVELRCDPISGHTALYWYRQSLGQGLEFLIYFQGNSAPDKSGLPSDRFSAERTGGSVSTLTIQRTQQEDSAVYLCASSPGSYYNEQFFGPGTRLTVL.

The J gene is TRBJ1-5, the V gene TRBV2; possible D gene TRBD1, 6 bases. The V and J ends lost 7 bases and 7 bases respectively, with 23 bases between them. Germline values: CDR1 SNHLY, CDR2 FYNNEI. There are 16 residues in the CDR3. The CDR3 spells CASTLSRGEVGQPQHF. CDR3 DNA sequence: TGTGCCAGCACCCTATCGAGGGGGGAAGTGGGACAGCCCCAGCATTTT.

J is TRBJ2-7 and V is TRBV10-3; D uncertain. Germline lookup yields CDR1 ENHRY and CDR2 SYGVKD. V was shortened by 3 bases and J by 3 bases, with 6 bases between the two germline ends. The CDR3 runs to 12 residues. The CDR3 loop is CAISDGNYEQYF. In nucleotides, the CDR3 is TGTGCCATCAGTGATGGGAACTACGAGCAGTACTTC.

This sequence joins TRBV6-6 and TRBJ1-2; D is undetermined. Germline-derived CDR1 and CDR2 are MNHNY and SVGAGI (reference sequence). This CDR3 has 11 amino acids. The V gene lost 7 bases and the J gene lost 14 bases, with 17 bases spanning the gap. This CDR3 is CASTGFNEETF. CDR3 in DNA: TGTGCCAGCACGGGCTTCAACGAGGAGACCTTC.

This clone was detected only once. The chain employs TRBV7-8 and TRBJ2-5; 7 bases agree with TRBD1. CDR3 length: 15 residues. V was clipped by 2 bases and J by 1 base; unmatched bases: 4. The germline CDR1 and CDR2 sequences are SGHVS and FQNEAQ. The CDR3 spells CASSLRYRGQETQYF. For the CDR3, the DNA is TGTGCCAGCAGCTTAAGGTACAGGGGCCAAGAGACCCAGTACTTC.

The DNA for the CDR3 is TGCGCCAGCAGCTATAGCGGGGATTTAACCTACGAGCAGTACTTC. It is translated as CASSYSGDLTYEQYF. The gene calls are TRBV5-1 and TRBJ2-7, with TRBD2 identical over 8 bases. This CDR3 has 15 residues. From germline, CDR1 is SGHRS and CDR2 YFSETQ. The trim removed 3 bases at V and 2 bases at J, leaving 7 bases unmatched.

The chain's CDR3 is CASSLLGVHTEAFF. The CDR3, as DNA: TGTGCCAGCAGTTTATTGGGGGTTCACACTGAAGCTTTCTTT. The chain has TRBV28 and TRBJ1-1; D is perhaps TRBD1 (5 bases). The CDR3 consists of 14 residues. CDR1 is MDHEN, CDR2 SYDVKM, per germline. V lost 1 base and J lost 3, with 9 bases in between.

This clone was seen just once. The J gene is TRBJ2-7, the V gene TRBV9; 14 bases match TRBD2. Per the germline V gene, CDR1 is SGDLS and CDR2 is YYNGEE. The ends lost 4 bases at V and 1 base at J; junction bases unmatched: 7. This CDR3 comprises 17 residues. The CDR3 loop reads CASSPGTSGSISYEQYF. The CDR3 DNA reads TGTGCCAGCAGCCCCGGGACTAGCGGGAGCATTTCCTACGAGCAGTACTTC.

The chain joins TRBV10-3 to TRBJ2-1, with TRBD2 identical over 11 bases. CDR3 length: 19 residues. With 1 base clipped from V and 7 bases from J, the junction kept 15 bases outside the gene matches. CDR1 is ENHRY and CDR2 is SYGVKD in the germline V gene. The CDR3 DNA reads TGTGCCATCAGTGAGTTTGGTAGCGGGGGGGCCGGGAGTAAAAATGAGCAGTTCTTC. Translated, it gives CAISEFGSGGAGSKNEQFF.

This chain connects TRBV30 to TRBJ2-7; 9 bases match TRBD2. Per germline, CDR1 GTSNPN and CDR2 SVGIG (reference sequence). There are 17 residues in the CDR3. J was trimmed by 4 bases and V by 3 bases; bases with no gene match: 16. The CDR3 is CAWRRGLAGSGKYEQYF. CDR3 sequence (DNA): TGTGCCTGGAGGAGGGGGCTAGCGGGGTCGGGGAAATACGAGCAGTACTTC.

The genes are TRBV6-4 and TRBJ2-7; D is unclear. The V end lost 1 base, the J end lost 6 bases, and 16 bases lay between the germline ends. The germline CDR1 and CDR2 sequences are MRHNA and SNTAGT. The CDR3 length is 15 residues. The CDR3 DNA follows: TGTGCCAGCAGTGACTTGGTCGGACCCTTGCGCGAGCAGTACTTC. Translating gives CASSDLVGPLREQYF.

This sequence joins TRBV28 and TRBJ2-5, with 13 nucleotides matching TRBD2. CDR1 is MDHEN and CDR2 is SYDVKM in the germline V gene. The CDR3 consists of 16 residues. V trimming: 1 base; J trimming: 4 bases; junction bases outside the gene matches: 3. The CDR3 bases are TGTGCCAGCAGTTTATTACGACTAGCGGGAGGAGAGACCCAGTACTTC. Encoded protein: CASSLLRLAGGETQYF.

The chain is built from TRBV7-9 and TRBJ1-5; D is ambiguous. In germline, CDR1 is SEHNR, CDR2 FQNEAQ (reference sequence). The CDR3 is 14 residues long. The germline V and J ends were trimmed by 2 bases and 0 bases, with 5 bases remaining between them. The CDR3 sequence: CASSLSLSNQPQHF. Written as DNA, the CDR3 is TGTGCCAGCAGCTTATCCCTTAGCAATCAGCCCCAGCATTTT.